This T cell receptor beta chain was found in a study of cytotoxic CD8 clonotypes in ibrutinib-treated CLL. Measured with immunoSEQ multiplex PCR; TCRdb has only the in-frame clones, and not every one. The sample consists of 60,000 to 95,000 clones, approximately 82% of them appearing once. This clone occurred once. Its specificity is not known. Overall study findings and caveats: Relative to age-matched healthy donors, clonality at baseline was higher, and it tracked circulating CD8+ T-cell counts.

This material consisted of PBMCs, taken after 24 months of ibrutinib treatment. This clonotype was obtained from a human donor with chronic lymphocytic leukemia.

The CDR3 sequence: CASRKGEATDTQYF. CDR3 bases: TGTGCCAGCAGAAAAGGGGAGGCCACAGATACGCAGTATTTT. This chain uses TRBV5-5 with TRBJ2-3, with D perhaps TRBD2 (6 bases). Looked up from germline, CDR1 is SGHKS and CDR2 is YYEKEE (reference sequence). The CDR3 sequence is 14 residues long. The V end was cut by 5 bases, the J end by 2 bases, with 12 bases between.